These 17 T cell receptor beta chains share one sample of origin, sequenced in a study of blood T cells in healthy people across ages. A second PCR, run for about 7 to 11 cycles, used a sample-barcoded 5' primer plus a J-beta primer mix. Each CDR3 protein is one row after TCRdb ran MiXCR on the 5' RACE reads. The table lists about 1.6 million distinct CDR3 sequences, around 35% of them singletons. Input material: blood. These receptors were obtained from a woman aged 25-40 years in good health.

The genes are TRBV3-1 and TRBJ2-7; no firm D call. From germline, CDR1 is LGHDT and CDR2 YNNKEL (reference sequence). V shed 8 bases and J shed 4 bases, with 12 bases lying between them. This CDR3 region has 12 residues. Here the CDR3 DNA reads TGTGCCAGCGACCAATCCCAGTACGAGCAGTACTTC. It translates to CASDQSQYEQYF.

V is TRBV3-1 and J is TRBJ2-7; D possibly corresponds to TRBD1 (6 bases). There are 17 residues in the CDR3. Germline-derived CDR1 and CDR2 are LGHDT and YNNKEL (reference sequence). V lost 3 bases and J lost 4, with 22 bases in between. Here the CDR3 reads CASSQGDRSWGLYEQYF. CDR3 nucleotide sequence: TGTGCCAGCAGCCAGGGAGACAGGTCGTGGGGCCTGTACGAGCAGTACTTC.

This clonotype appeared once. This is likely a read error, given that the CDR3 carries no conserved phenylalanine or tryptophan at its end. The chain carries TRBV7-2 and TRBJ2-5; D is uncertain. Germline V gene sequence: CDR1 SGHTA, CDR2 FQGNSA. Trimming took off 1 base at V and 1 base at J, with 7 bases between the two ends. This CDR3 has 14 residues. The CDR3 DNA is TGTGCCAGCAGCTTAGTAACTGCCCAAGAGACCCAGTACTTA. Translated, it gives CASSLVTAQETQYL.

This clonotype turned up a few times. This could be a read error, since a much larger clone is one nucleotide away. The genes are TRBV29-1 and TRBJ2-7; D is unclear. The CDR3 runs to 11 residues. Germline assignment: CDR1 SQVTM and CDR2 ANQGSEA. The CDR3 bases are TGCAGCGTTGAATTGGGCGGCGAGCTGTACTTC. Translated, it gives CSVELGGELYF.

This clonotype occurred a few times. This chain uses TRBV5-1 with TRBJ2-3, with 7 bases lining up with TRBD1. Germline CDR1 and CDR2: SGHRS and YFSETQ. With V trimmed by 4 bases and J by 0 bases, 5 bases remained unmatched. This CDR3 is 15 amino acids long. CDR3 coding DNA: TGCGCCAGCAGCCAGGACAGGTCTAGCACAGATACGCAGTATTTT. Its translation: CASSQDRSSTDTQYF.

The sample holds many counts of this clonotype. The chain links TRBV7-6 to TRBJ2-5, with 9 bases that match TRBD2. Per germline, CDR1 SGHVS and CDR2 FNYEAQ. V shed 2 bases, J shed 1 base, and the junction held 5 bases outside the gene matches. The CDR3 has 16 amino acids. The CDR3 bases are TGTGCCAGCAGCTTAATGCCGCGGGGGGGCCAAGAGACCCAGTACTTC. It is translated as CASSLMPRGGQETQYF. Supplemented by reference TRBV7-6 and TRBJ2-5, the full variable domain reads GAGVSQSPRYKVTKRGQDVALRCDPISGHVSLYWYRQALGQGPEFLTYFNYEAQQDKSGLPNDRFSAERPEGSISTLTIQRTEQRDSAMYRCASSLMPRGGQETQYFGPGTRLLVL.

This clonotype was picked up a small number of times. The chain joins TRBV20-1 to TRBJ1-4, with D unresolved. Germline CDR1 and CDR2: DFQATT and SNEGSKA (reference sequence). The V end was cut by 0 bases, the J end by 0 bases, with 8 bases between. This CDR3 contains 15 residues. The CDR3 protein is CSAREQMATNEKLFF. The CDR3 DNA follows: TGCAGTGCTAGAGAACAGATGGCAACTAATGAAAAACTGTTTTTT.

A remark on this clonotype: The junction departs from germline at one end; a sequencing error may be responsible. CDR3 sequence reads: CATQGARGCTF. CDR3 DNA sequence: TGTGCCACTCAGGGGGCTCGCGGCTGCACCTTC. The chain has TRBV10-3 and TRBJ1-2; 8 nucleotides line up with TRBD1. Germline loops: CDR1 ENHRY, CDR2 SYGVKD. This CDR3 comprises 11 residues.

The V and J genes are TRBV5-4 and TRBJ2-1, with TRBD1 matching 9 bases. The CDR3 is made up of 16 amino acids. CDR1 is SGHNT and CDR2 is YYREEE in the germline V gene (reference sequence). V lost 4 bases and J lost 1; bases outside the gene matches: 6. The CDR3 sequence: CASSQEGQGSYNEQFF. The CDR3 DNA reads as TGTGCCAGCAGCCAAGAAGGACAGGGGTCCTACAATGAGCAGTTCTTC.

A word on this clonotype: Relative to the germline gene, one junction end is altered; a read error may explain this. The genes are TRBV7-2 and TRBJ2-1; 13 bases line up with TRBD2. This CDR3 comprises 16 residues. Germline assignment: CDR1 SGHTA and CDR2 FQGNSA. For the CDR3, the DNA is TGTGCCGGCAGCTTCGGGACTAGCGGGGCCGGGGGTGAGCAGTTCTTC. Protein: CAGSFGTSGAGGEQFF.

V gene TRBV24-1 combines with J gene TRBJ1-5; 9 positions match TRBD1. Trimming took 10 bases from V and 6 from J; bases not matched to a gene: 6. Germline V gene sequence: CDR1 KGHDR, CDR2 SFDVKD. The CDR3 runs to 13 residues. CDR3 sequence (DNA): TGTGCCACGAAGACAGGGGGGGTTCAGCCCCAGCATTTT. This sequence encodes CATKTGGVQPQHF.

Points on this clonotype: Sequence at one end of the junction differs from germline and may be a read error. CDR3: CSARVPGTAEAFF. The CDR3 bases are TGCAGCGCTAGAGTGCCCGGGACGGCTGAAGCTTTCTTT. The chain uses TRBV20-1 and TRBJ1-1, with a tentative D call TRBD1 (5 bases). The CDR3 length is 13 residues. Looked up from germline, CDR1 is DFQATT and CDR2 is SNEGSKA (reference sequence).

The chain carries TRBV7-9 and TRBJ2-5, with no clear D. The J call may be in error: the DNA end matches TRBJ2-7 better. CDR1 and CDR2 (germline): SEHNR, FQNEAQ (reference sequence). The CDR3 is made up of 13 amino acids. The CDR3 DNA follows: TGTGCCAGCAGCCCCTTCCTTGTCTACGAGCAGTACTTC. As protein: CASSPFLVYEQYF.

The rearrangement joins TRBV29-1 to TRBJ2-5, with 14 bases aligning to TRBD2. CDR1 is SQVTM, CDR2 ANQGSEA, per germline. This CDR3 is built from 16 residues. With 6 bases clipped from V and 11 bases from J, the junction kept 17 bases outside the gene matches. The CDR3 region is CSVGGLAGDPGYEQYF. In nucleotides, the CDR3 is TGCAGCGTAGGGGGACTAGCGGGAGACCCAGGGTATGAGCAGTACTTC.

This clonotype came up a few times. The V and J genes are TRBV12-5 and TRBJ2-1; a possible D gene is TRBD2 (6 bases). The CDR3 sequence is 18 residues long. V gave up 0 bases and J gave up 6 bases, with 21 bases separating them. The germline gives CDR1 LGHNT, CDR2 FRNRAP. CDR3 in amino acids: CASGLVRGGAPWINEQFF. Here the CDR3 DNA reads TGTGCTAGTGGTTTGGTACGTGGAGGGGCCCCCTGGATCAATGAGCAGTTCTTC.

There are many counts of this clonotype. This rearrangement joins TRBV4-2 to TRBJ1-2; TRBD1 matches at 7 bases. This CDR3 has 14 residues. The germline V gene encodes CDR1 LGHNA and CDR2 YNFKEQ. Germline trimming cut 4 bases from V and 8 bases from J; bases unmatched to any gene: 10. The CDR3 reads CASSLSSDRLGYTF. The CDR3 DNA reads TGTGCCAGCAGCCTGAGTTCGGACAGGCTGGGCTACACCTTC.

V is TRBV5-1 and J is TRBJ2-7, with D perhaps matching TRBD1 (5 bases). The CDR3 loop spans 15 amino acids. Germline V gene lookup returns CDR1 SGHRS and CDR2 YFSETQ. Trimming left V 0 bases short and J 1 base short, with 11 bases between. The CDR3 spells CASSLGQSGSYEQYF. The CDR3 region has the DNA TGCGCCAGCAGCTTGGGACAGTCCGGATCCTACGAGCAGTACTTC.